The T cell receptor beta chain under discussion was sequenced for a study of T cells in Graves' hyperthyroidism and ophthalmopathy. Study-level background: Initial diagnosis, before any treatment, was when peripheral blood was collected. The study, taken as a whole, reports: A model built on 13 V-J features separated ophthalmopathy from stable hyperthyroidism. The model foresaw ophthalmopathy a median 6.5 months prior to onset.

Trimming shortened V by 5 bases and J by 3 bases, and 16 bases separated the two germline ends. This CDR3 spans 15 amino acids. Many counts were recorded for this clonotype. Its antigen is currently unknown. Regions amplified from RNA transcripts were the TCR beta CDR3 regions. Carried out on the TCR CDR3, a first-round RT-PCR used the HTBI primer set. TCRdb processed the multiplex PCR reads anew with MiXCR; each CDR3 protein has one entry. This sample has around 350,000 distinct CDR3 sequences; about 14% occur once, and the top ten carry roughly a fifth. The chain has TRBV12-3 or TRBV12-4 and TRBJ1-2; D is ambiguous. The sample consisted of blood. This clonotype originated in a woman aged 25-40 years with Graves' ophthalmopathy. The CDR3 bases are TGTGCCAGCAGTCCCGAGGGAGTTACCCACTATGGCTACACCTTC. Translated, it gives CASSPEGVTHYGYTF.